Presented here are 31 T cell receptor beta chains from one specimen sequenced in a study of blood T cell repertoires in COVID-19. Clones were read by immunoSEQ multiplex PCR, and TCRdb kept only the in-frame ones, dropping some. The data show 150,000 to 200,000 clones, with 70% to 85% seen just once and 15% to 20% held by the top ten. Material: PBMCs or T cells enriched from blood (not recorded which). The source of these receptors is a woman between 45 and 60 years old who had recovered from COVID-19.

The chain recombines TRBV4-1 with TRBJ2-2; TRBD2 matches 14 bases. The CDR3 loop spans 18 amino acids. The V gene end was trimmed by 4 bases and the J gene end by 7 bases; junction bases not matched to a gene: 11. Germline V gene sequence: CDR1 MGHRA, CDR2 YSYEKL. This chain's CDR3 is CASSPNTGTSGSVGELFF. CDR3 bases: TGCGCCAGCAGCCCGAACACCGGGACTAGCGGGAGTGTCGGGGAGCTGTTTTTT.

The V and J genes are TRBV2 and TRBJ1-2, with 7 bases aligning to TRBD1. The ends lost 0 bases at V and 2 bases at J; junction bases unmatched: 3. CDR3 length: 15 residues. Germline CDR1 and CDR2: SNHLY and FYNNEI. The CDR3 region is CASSEAETGNYGYTF. DNA for the CDR3: TGTGCCAGCAGTGAAGCAGAGACAGGGAACTATGGCTACACCTTC.

The chain uses TRBV20-1 and TRBJ2-7, with TRBD2 matching 7 bases. CDR3 size: 15 residues. V was pared by 3 bases and J by 3 bases, with 11 bases of the junction left unmatched. Germline V gene sequence: CDR1 DFQATT, CDR2 SNEGSKA (reference sequence). The CDR3 sequence: CSASGSGMIGYEQYF. The CDR3 DNA reads TGCAGTGCTAGTGGCAGCGGGATGATCGGCTACGAGCAGTACTTC.

J is TRBJ2-5 and V is TRBV6-5, with TRBD2 matching over 10 bases. With V trimmed by 5 bases and J by 4 bases, 4 bases remained unmatched. In germline, CDR1 is MNHEY, CDR2 SVGAGI. This CDR3 is built from 14 residues. CDR3: CASSLAGEVETQYF. In DNA, the CDR3 is TGTGCCAGCAGTCTAGCGGGAGAGGTAGAGACCCAGTACTTC.

This clone occurred once. V usage is TRBV5-1 and J usage is TRBJ2-3, with TRBD2 identical over 14 bases. This CDR3 region has 16 residues. Germline V gene data show CDR1 as SGHRS and CDR2 as YFSETQ. V lost 4 bases to trimming and J lost 2 bases; unmatched junction nucleotides: 3. CDR3 sequence (DNA): TGCGCCAGCAGCCCGGGACTAGCGGGAGACACAGATACGCAGTATTTT. Its translation is CASSPGLAGDTDTQYF.

The chain recombines TRBV3-1 (or the pseudogene TRBV3-2) with TRBJ2-7; D ambiguous. Germline V CDR1 and CDR2: LGHDT, YNNKEL (reference sequence). V gave up 3 bases and J gave up 3 bases, with 9 bases separating them. This CDR3 region has 13 residues. CDR3 in amino acids: CASSQRPGYEQYF. The CDR3 coding sequence is TGTGCCAGCAGCCAGAGGCCTGGCTACGAGCAGTACTTC.

The rearrangement links TRBV12-3 or TRBV12-4 to TRBJ2-7; 7 nucleotides line up with TRBD1. The CDR3 is made up of 13 amino acids. Trimming at V came to 4 bases and at J to 7 bases, leaving 7 bases not matched to a gene. CDR3 in DNA: TGTGCCAGCAGTTCACAGGGGATGGGGGAGCAGTACTTC. This translates into CASSSQGMGEQYF.

This rearrangement joins TRBV10-3 to TRBJ2-7; D perhaps matches TRBD1 (5 bases). Germline values: CDR1 ENHRY, CDR2 SYGVKD. V lost 2 bases, J lost 1 base, and 12 bases lay in between. The CDR3 totals 15 residues. CDR3 in DNA: TGTGCCATCAGTGAGGGGGCTCGTCGGTCCTACGAGCAGTACTTC. Protein sequence: CAISEGARRSYEQYF.

The chain links TRBV7-2 to TRBJ2-7; a weak D match, TRBD2 (6 bases). From germline, CDR1 is SGHTA and CDR2 FQGNSA. The germline V and J ends were trimmed by 3 bases and 0 bases, with 9 bases remaining between them. This CDR3 contains 14 residues. This CDR3 is CASSFGGNSYEQYF. CDR3 bases: TGTGCCAGCAGCTTCGGCGGGAACTCCTACGAGCAGTACTTC.

The rearrangement links TRBV5-1 to TRBJ2-7; TRBD2 matches at 8 bases. The CDR3 length is 15 residues. Germline V lookup: CDR1 SGHRS, CDR2 YFSETQ. Unmatched junction bases numbered 9, after V lost 2 bases and J lost 5 bases. CDR3 loop: CASSFMSGSSNEQYF. The CDR3 DNA follows: TGCGCCAGCAGCTTTATGAGCGGGAGTAGCAACGAGCAGTACTTC.

The rearrangement uses TRBV28 and TRBJ2-3, with D unresolved. Trimming removed 5 bases at V and 2 bases at J, with 8 bases between. The germline V gene has CDR1 MDHEN and CDR2 SYDVKM. The CDR3 runs 13 residues. CDR3 in DNA: TGTGCCAGCAGTACCCAGGACACAGATACGCAGTATTTT. This encodes CASSTQDTDTQYF.

The chain has TRBV28 and TRBJ1-2, with 11 bases that match TRBD1. Trimming took 5 bases from V and 4 from J; bases not matched to a gene: 6. CDR1 is MDHEN and CDR2 is SYDVKM in the germline V gene. CDR3 length: 15 amino acids. The CDR3 DNA is TGTGCCAGCAGTAGCGGGGACAGGGGGTTCTATGGCTACACCTTC. This gives the protein CASSSGDRGFYGYTF.

Written as DNA, the CDR3 is TGTGCCAGCAGCCGCGGACAGACGCTATTCTTC. Residues: CASSRGQTLFF. The chain employs TRBV7-6 and TRBJ2-1, with D possibly being TRBD1 (6 bases). This CDR3 comprises 11 residues. CDR1 SGHVS and CDR2 FNYEAQ come from the germline V gene. The V end was cut by 5 bases, the J end by 16 bases, with 15 bases between.

This clone was seen a few times. The chain carries TRBV5-1 and TRBJ1-1, with TRBD1 identical over 7 bases. The V segment lost 4 bases and the J segment 1 base; nucleotides outside the gene matches: 7. Germline loops: CDR1 SGHRS, CDR2 YFSETQ. This CDR3 is 15 amino acids long. The DNA for the CDR3 is TGCGCCAGCAGCCCCGACAGGGAACCGAACACTGAAGCTTTCTTT. Protein product: CASSPDREPNTEAFF.

The chain carries TRBV11-1 and TRBJ1-1; TRBD1 aligns across 8 bases. This CDR3 spans 15 amino acids. The V gene end was trimmed by 5 bases and the J gene end by 1 base; junction bases not matched to a gene: 6. CDR1 SGHAT and CDR2 FQDESV come from the germline V gene (reference sequence). This CDR3 reads CASSVTGAKNTEAFF. CDR3 in DNA: TGTGCCAGCAGCGTGACAGGGGCTAAGAACACTGAAGCTTTCTTT.

This clone was found a few times. This chain links TRBV7-2 with TRBJ1-5; D may be TRBD1 (6 bases). CDR3 length: 15 residues. Trimming took 5 bases from V and 2 from J, leaving 13 bases between them. Germline CDR1 reads SGHTA; CDR2 reads FQGNSA. Here the CDR3 DNA reads TGTGCCAGCAGCCAAGGGGGGGGGCGCAATCAGCCCCAGCATTTT. Its protein product is CASSQGGGRNQPQHF.

The J gene is TRBJ1-5, the V gene TRBV10-1, with D uncertain. The CDR3 is 9 residues long. CDR1 is WNHNN and CDR2 is SYGVQD in the germline V gene (reference sequence). The germline V and J ends were trimmed by 11 bases and 9 bases, with 8 bases remaining between them. In DNA form, the CDR3 reads TGCGCCCTAAGTTCGCCCCAGCATTTT. Residues: CALSSPQHF.

The gene calls are TRBV30 and TRBJ1-2; possible D gene TRBD1, 6 bases. Trimming pared 1 base from V and 4 bases from J, leaving 10 bases between. Germline V gives CDR1 GTSNPN, CDR2 SVGIG (reference sequence). The CDR3 has 13 amino acids. The DNA for the CDR3 is TGTGCCTGGAGTGGACAGGACATCTATGGCTACACCTTC. It codes for CAWSGQDIYGYTF.

The chain uses TRBV27 and TRBJ2-1; tentatively, D is TRBD2 (6 bases). The CDR3 length is 17 residues. The ends were cut back, 6 bases at V and 2 bases at J, with 20 bases in the middle. The germline gives CDR1 MNHEY, CDR2 SMNVEV (reference sequence). The CDR3, as DNA: TGTGCCAGCAGCCGTTCGGCCTTAGCGGAGGCCTACAATGAGCAGTTCTTC. The encoded protein is CASSRSALAEAYNEQFF.

This chain connects TRBV6-1 to TRBJ2-1; 12 bases match TRBD2. V lost 2 bases to trimming and J lost 9 bases; unmatched junction nucleotides: 8. The CDR3 is made up of 16 amino acids. CDR1 is MNHNS and CDR2 is SASEGT in the germline V gene. This CDR3 is CASSEQGLAGRGEQFF. The CDR3 nucleotides read TGTGCCAGCAGTGAACAAGGACTAGCGGGGCGGGGTGAGCAGTTCTTC.

V is TRBV11-2 and J is TRBJ1-2, with 9 bases identical to TRBD1. CDR1 is SGHAT and CDR2 is FQNNGV in the germline V gene. With 4 bases clipped from V and 2 bases from J, the junction kept 8 bases outside the gene matches. This CDR3 is 16 amino acids long. CDR3 amino acids: CASSSIRDRANYGYTF. Here the CDR3 DNA reads TGTGCCAGCAGCTCGATCCGGGACAGGGCCAACTATGGCTACACCTTC. Full variable domain (outside the CDR3, taken from reference TRBV11-2 and TRBJ1-2): EAGVAQSPRYKIIEKRQSVAFWCNPISGHATLYWYQQILGQGPKLLIQFQNNGVVDDSQLPKDRFSAERLKGVDSTLKIQPAKLEDSAVYLCASSSIRDRANYGYTFGSGTRLTVV.

This chain joins TRBV5-1 and TRBJ1-3, with TRBD1 matching over 7 bases. CDR1 SGHRS and CDR2 YFSETQ come from the germline V gene. CDR3 length equals 15 residues. V gave up 4 bases and J gave up 4 bases; unmatched junction bases: 8. Written as DNA, the CDR3 is TGCGCCAGCAGCACAGGGACAGCACGAGGAAACACCATATATTTT. It is translated as CASSTGTARGNTIYF.

This clone was observed a single time. V usage is TRBV2 and J usage is TRBJ2-5; 9 nucleotides match TRBD1. V was clipped by 6 bases and J by 5 bases; unmatched bases: 10. The CDR3 is 15 amino acids. The V gene's germline CDR1 is SNHLY and CDR2 FYNNEI. CDR3 in amino acids: CASSAQGQGGETQYF. In nucleotides, the CDR3 is TGTGCCAGCAGCGCGCAGGGACAGGGAGGGGAGACCCAGTACTTC.

The chain carries TRBV19 and TRBJ2-7; 14 bases map to TRBD2. V gave up 4 bases and J gave up 6 bases; unmatched junction bases: 5. In germline, CDR1 is LNHDA, CDR2 SQIVND (reference sequence). This CDR3 is 15 amino acids long. CDR3 DNA sequence: TGTGCCAGTAGTAGGGGGACTAGCGGGAGTCTCGAGCAGTACTTC. Translated, it gives CASSRGTSGSLEQYF.

The chain is built from TRBV7-8 and TRBJ2-1; TRBD2 agrees at 10 bases. Germline trimming cut 1 base from V and 1 base from J; bases unmatched to any gene: 4. There are 17 residues in the CDR3. Germline CDR1 is SGHVS and CDR2 is FQNEAQ. The CDR3 loop reads CASSLGASGSSYNEQFF. The CDR3 nucleotides read TGTGCCAGCAGCTTAGGGGCTAGCGGGAGTTCCTACAATGAGCAGTTCTTC.

The chain couples TRBV24-1 to TRBJ2-1; D is perhaps TRBD2 (6 bases). V was pared by 3 bases and J by 0 bases, with 8 bases between. The germline V gene has CDR1 KGHDR and CDR2 SFDVKD. The CDR3 is 15 residues long. CDR3 amino acids: CATSDGTYSYNEQFF. The CDR3 DNA is TGTGCCACCAGTGATGGGACTTACTCCTACAATGAGCAGTTCTTC.

The gene calls are TRBV14 and TRBJ1-2; the match to TRBD1 covers 7 bases. Germline V CDR1 and CDR2: SGHDN, FVKESK. J lost 1 base, V lost 0 bases, and 5 bases had no gene match. The CDR3 is made up of 16 amino acids. For the CDR3, the DNA is TGTGCCAGCAGCCAAGATCGATGGGACAGTAACTATGGCTACACCTTC. Protein: CASSQDRWDSNYGYTF.

This clone was observed a few times. This chain joins TRBV29-1 and TRBJ1-2; TRBD1 might be the D (6 bases). Per the germline V gene, CDR1 is SQVTM and CDR2 is ANQGSEA. V lost 7 bases and J lost 4, with 13 bases in between. This CDR3 has 12 residues. CDR3 nucleotides: TGCAGCGCCGTAGGACAGTCCTATGGCTACACCTTC. Protein product: CSAVGQSYGYTF.

The V and J genes are TRBV25-1 and TRBJ2-3; D gene unclear. The CDR3 sequence is 14 residues long. The V end lost 5 bases, the J end lost 1 base, and 10 bases lay between the germline ends. Germline CDR1 MGHDK, CDR2 SYGVNS. CDR3 nucleotide sequence: TGTGCCAGCAGTTCCAGACTGGGCACAGATACGCAGTATTTT. It translates to CASSSRLGTDTQYF.

The chain uses TRBV19 and TRBJ2-3; weak D call: TRBD2 (6 bases). In germline, CDR1 is LNHDA, CDR2 SQIVND (reference sequence). There are 16 residues in the CDR3. Trimming took 4 bases from V and 2 from J, leaving 16 bases between them. The CDR3 spells CASSKPGAPNTDTQYF. CDR3 nucleotide sequence: TGTGCCAGTAGTAAACCGGGAGCACCCAACACAGATACGCAGTATTTT.

This clone came up once. The CDR3 nucleotides are TGTGCCAGCAGCAGGGGGGGGGAAGAGACCCAGTACTTC. It is translated as CASSRGGEETQYF. The chain is built from TRBV7-6 and TRBJ2-5, with TRBD2 as a possible D gene (7 bases). Between the trimmed V and J ends, which lost 5 bases and 3 bases, there was a span of 10 bases. CDR1 and CDR2 (germline): SGHVS, FNYEAQ. The CDR3 totals 13 residues.